The next 5 T cell receptor beta chains were all read from a single sample in a study of blood T cell repertoires in COVID-19. Measured with immunoSEQ multiplex PCR; TCRdb has only the in-frame clones, and not every one. The sample contains 150,000 to 200,000 clones, about four fifths of which appear only once. Input material: peripheral blood. The receptors stem from a woman between 35 and 50 years old with COVID-19, enrolled during active disease.

This clone was counted between two and nine times. The rearrangement joins TRBV7-9 to TRBJ2-1; tentative D call: TRBD2 (6 bases). CDR1 is SEHNR and CDR2 is FQNEAQ in the germline V gene (reference sequence). Trimming removed 5 bases from V and 5 bases from J, with 22 bases in between. The CDR3 length is 17 residues. The CDR3 protein is CASSPHLGLLYNNEQFF. CDR3 sequence (DNA): TGTGCCAGCAGCCCCCACTTGGGACTCTTGTATAACAATGAGCAGTTCTTC.

The rearrangement joins TRBV5-1 to TRBJ2-1; the match to TRBD2 covers 14 bases. This CDR3 contains 17 residues. Unmatched junction bases numbered 7, after V lost 4 bases and J lost 4 bases. The germline CDR1 and CDR2 sequences are SGHRS and YFSETQ. In nucleotides, the CDR3 is TGCGCCAGCAGCGGCGGGGGACTAGCGGGAGTATACAATGAGCAGTTCTTC. This translates into CASSGGGLAGVYNEQFF.

J is TRBJ2-5 and V is TRBV7-9, with 10 bases fitting TRBD1. CDR3 length: 15 residues. CDR1 and CDR2 (germline): SEHNR, FQNEAQ (reference sequence). V trimming: 3 bases; J trimming: 3 bases; junction bases outside the gene matches: 4. CDR3 nucleotides: TGTGCCAGCAGCTTCCCCGGGACAGGGGAAGAGACCCAGTACTTC. Its translation is CASSFPGTGEETQYF.

This clone came up once. This rearrangement joins TRBV27 to TRBJ1-6, with unresolved D. In germline, CDR1 is MNHEY, CDR2 SMNVEV (reference sequence). The V end lost 6 bases, the J end lost 2 bases, and 8 bases lay between the germline ends. CDR3 length equals 14 residues. The CDR3 sequence is CASRLNPYNSPLHF. The CDR3, as DNA: TGTGCCAGCAGACTTAACCCCTATAATTCACCCCTCCACTTT.

The V call is TRBV7-8, the J call TRBJ2-2; 7 bases agree with TRBD1. Germline loops: CDR1 SGHVS, CDR2 FQNEAQ. Germline trimming cut 6 bases from V and 6 bases from J; bases unmatched to any gene: 7. The CDR3 has 14 amino acids. The CDR3 protein is CASRQRGLSGELFF. CDR3 bases: TGTGCCAGCAGGCAAAGGGGGCTGTCCGGGGAGCTGTTTTTT.